This T cell receptor beta chain was profiled in a study of T cells in Graves' hyperthyroidism and ophthalmopathy. RNA transcripts provided the source from which TCR beta CDR3 regions were amplified. The HTBI primer set drove a first-round RT-PCR of the TCR CDR3. TCRdb re-called the multiplex PCR reads with MiXCR, one entry per CDR3 protein. The sample lists about 560,000 distinct CDR3 sequences, roughly 17% occurring once. Sequencing input: blood. This receptor was taken from a young woman with Graves' hyperthyroidism.

The CDR3 DNA reads as TGTGCCAGCTCATTTTTACAGGGCGGGCAGGCTGAAGCTTTCTTT. This translates into CASSFLQGGQAEAFF. This rearrangement joins TRBV18 to TRBJ1-1; maybe TRBD1 (6 bases). V shed 5 bases and J shed 6 bases, with 19 bases lying between them. The germline gives CDR1 KGHSH, CDR2 LQKENI. This CDR3 region has 15 residues. The whole variable domain, remainder taken from reference TRBV18 and TRBJ1-1, is NAGVMQNPRHLVRRRGQEARLRCSPMKGHSHVYWYRQLPEEGLKFMVYLQKENIIDESGMPKERFSAEFPKEGPSILRIQQVVRGDSAAYFCASSFLQGGQAEAFFGQGTRLTVV.